The sequence of this T cell receptor beta chain was determined in a study of cytomegalovirus exposure and HLA in healthy donors. Study outcomes and limitations: The only immune exposure information that was available was CMV serostatus. Researchers reported in a later analysis that a missense DCLRE1C variant was tied to TCR beta V- and J-gene trimming.

Germline assignment: CDR1 MNHNS and CDR2 SASEGT. V gave up 2 bases and J gave up 8 bases, with 13 bases separating them. The CDR3 totals 14 residues. PCR amplification relied on 60 Vbeta primers (plus 13 Jbeta primers). TCRdb keeps only in-frame clones here, not all; method: immunoSEQ multiplex PCR. The data hold around 70,000 clones, with approximately 80% observed a single time. With regard to this clone: Its antigen is not identified.

Material for sequencing was PBMCs. V gene TRBV6-1 combines with J gene TRBJ2-1; D ambiguous. The receptor was derived from a human donor in good health. DNA of the CDR3: TGTGCCAGCAGTGAAAATCAGGTATCCCATGAGCAGTTCTTC. Protein product: CASSENQVSHEQFF.